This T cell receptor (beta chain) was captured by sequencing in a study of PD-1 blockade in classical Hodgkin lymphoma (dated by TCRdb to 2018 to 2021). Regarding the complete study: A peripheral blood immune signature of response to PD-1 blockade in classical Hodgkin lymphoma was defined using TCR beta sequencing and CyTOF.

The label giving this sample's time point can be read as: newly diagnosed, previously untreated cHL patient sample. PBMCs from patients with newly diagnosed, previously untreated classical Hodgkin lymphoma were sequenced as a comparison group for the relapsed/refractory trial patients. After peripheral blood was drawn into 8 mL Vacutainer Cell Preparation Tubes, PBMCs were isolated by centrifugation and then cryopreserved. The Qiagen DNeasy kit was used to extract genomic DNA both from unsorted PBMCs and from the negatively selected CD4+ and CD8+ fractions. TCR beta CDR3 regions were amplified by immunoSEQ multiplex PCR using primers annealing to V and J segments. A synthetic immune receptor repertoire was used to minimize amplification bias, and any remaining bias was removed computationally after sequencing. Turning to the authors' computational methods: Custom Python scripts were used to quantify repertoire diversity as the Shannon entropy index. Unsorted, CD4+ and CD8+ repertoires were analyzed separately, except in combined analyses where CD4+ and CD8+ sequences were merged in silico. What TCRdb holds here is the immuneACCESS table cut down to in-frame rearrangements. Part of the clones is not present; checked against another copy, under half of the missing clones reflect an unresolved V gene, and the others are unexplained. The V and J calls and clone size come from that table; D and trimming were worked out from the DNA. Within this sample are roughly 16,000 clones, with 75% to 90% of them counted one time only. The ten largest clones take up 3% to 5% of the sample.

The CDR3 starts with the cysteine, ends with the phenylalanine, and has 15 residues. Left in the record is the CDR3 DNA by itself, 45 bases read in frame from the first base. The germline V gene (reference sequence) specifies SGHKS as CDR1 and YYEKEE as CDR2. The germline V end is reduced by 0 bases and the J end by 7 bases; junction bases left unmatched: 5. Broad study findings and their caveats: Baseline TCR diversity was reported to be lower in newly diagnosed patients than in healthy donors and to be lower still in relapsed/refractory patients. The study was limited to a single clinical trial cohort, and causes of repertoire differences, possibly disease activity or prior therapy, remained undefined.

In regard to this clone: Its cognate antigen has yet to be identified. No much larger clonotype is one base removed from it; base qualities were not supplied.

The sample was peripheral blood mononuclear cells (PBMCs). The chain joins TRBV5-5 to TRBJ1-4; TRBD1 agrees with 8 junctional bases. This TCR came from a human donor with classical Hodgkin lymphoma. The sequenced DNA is TGTGCCAGCAGCTTGGTCGGGACAGGAAGTGAAAAACTGTTTTTT. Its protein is CASSLVGTGSEKLFF.